The 23 T cell receptor beta chains below all came from one sample that was sequenced in a study of blood T cell repertoires in COVID-19 (TCRdb year 2020). The library was produced with the immunoSEQ multiplex PCR assay. Held by TCRdb, this immuneACCESS table contains in-frame sequences only and omits some clones. Under half of the omission traces to an unresolved V gene where checked; the cause of the rest is unknown. The sample table shows some 500,000 clones, and more than 75% are seen once. The ten most abundant clones make up 1.8% of the sample. The sample taken for sequencing was PBMCs or T cells enriched from blood (not recorded which). The receptors come from a woman between 40 and 50 years old who had recovered from COVID-19.

CDR3: CASSSGLAGGLNEQFF. CDR3 nucleotide sequence: TGTGCCAGCAGCTCGGGACTAGCGGGAGGATTGAATGAGCAGTTCTTC. This chain links TRBV7-2 with TRBJ2-1, with 15 bases that match TRBD2. This CDR3 spans 16 amino acids. Trimming took 4 bases from V and 7 from J; bases not matched to a gene: 5. From germline, CDR1 is SGHTA and CDR2 FQGNSA.

The V and J genes are TRBV6-6 and TRBJ1-2; the match to TRBD1 covers 8 bases. The trim removed 2 bases at V and 5 bases at J, leaving 7 bases unmatched. Germline lookup yields CDR1 MNHNY and CDR2 SVGAGI (reference sequence). The CDR3 has 15 amino acids. Here the CDR3 reads CASSYGATGDYGYTF. In DNA, the CDR3 is TGTGCCAGCAGTTACGGTGCGACAGGGGATTATGGCTACACCTTC.

The rearrangement joins TRBV6-6 to TRBJ1-2; 7 bases are a match to TRBD1. Unmatched junction bases numbered 2, after V lost 8 bases and J lost 2 bases. From germline, CDR1 is MNHNY and CDR2 SVGAGI (reference sequence). The CDR3 runs 12 residues. The CDR3 here is CASGQANYGYTF. The CDR3 nucleotides read TGTGCCAGCGGACAGGCCAACTATGGCTACACCTTC.

The chain has TRBV6-5 and TRBJ1-1; D ambiguous. This CDR3 spans 15 amino acids. Germline V gives CDR1 MNHEY, CDR2 SVGAGI. V was clipped by 0 bases and J by 6 bases, with 14 bases between them. CDR3 in DNA: TGTGCCAGCAGTTACTCTCTGGGGTTGGAGGCTGAAGCTTTCTTT. It specifies CASSYSLGLEAEAFF.

This chain joins TRBV13 and TRBJ2-7; TRBD2 aligns across 8 bases. In germline, CDR1 is PRHDT, CDR2 FYEKMQ (reference sequence). The CDR3 runs to 15 residues. Unmatched junction bases numbered 7, after V lost 0 bases and J lost 6 bases. CDR3 in DNA: TGTGCCAGCAGCTTAGGGCCGGGAGGGCCTGGCGAGCAGTACTTC. Encoded protein: CASSLGPGGPGEQYF.

J is TRBJ2-1 and V is TRBV10-3; 9 bases map to TRBD1. The V and J ends lost 4 bases and 7 bases, in that order; junction bases with no gene match: 5. The CDR3 is 14 residues long. Germline V gives CDR1 ENHRY, CDR2 SYGVKD. CDR3 nucleotide sequence: TGTGCCATCAGTGGCCGGGACAGGGAGAATGAGCAGTTCTTC. Its translation is CAISGRDRENEQFF.

A word on this clone: Other DNA sequences in the same sample also yield this CDR3. The V and J genes are TRBV19 and TRBJ1-5, with 11 bases identical to TRBD1. The CDR3 consists of 15 residues. Germline V gene sequence: CDR1 LNHDA, CDR2 SQIVND (reference sequence). The V segment lost 4 bases and the J segment 4 bases; nucleotides outside the gene matches: 3. CDR3: CASSRDRGGNQPQHF. The CDR3 nucleotides are TGTGCCAGTAGTAGGGACAGGGGGGGAAATCAGCCCCAGCATTTT.

The rearrangement joins TRBV4-1 to TRBJ2-2, with 8 bases matching TRBD1. The CDR3 runs to 18 residues. Losses at the gene ends were 0 bases for V and 0 bases for J; bases not matched to a gene: 6. Germline V lookup: CDR1 MGHRA, CDR2 YSYEKL. The CDR3 is CASSQDRQGFANTGELFF. The DNA of the CDR3 is TGCGCCAGCAGCCAAGATAGACAGGGGTTCGCGAACACCGGGGAGCTGTTTTTT.

The chain is built from TRBV9 and TRBJ2-1; 10 nucleotides agree with TRBD2. Unmatched junction bases numbered 8, after V lost 4 bases and J lost 10 bases. The CDR3 length is 14 residues. Germline V CDR1 and CDR2: SGDLS, YYNGEE. The CDR3 spells CASSTSGTLGEQFF. The CDR3 region has the DNA TGTGCCAGCAGCACTAGCGGGACCCTCGGAGAGCAGTTCTTC.

This clone was seen only a few times. This rearrangement joins TRBV15 to TRBJ1-2, with no clear D. Germline CDR1 is LNHNV and CDR2 is YYDKDF (reference sequence). The CDR3 is 12 amino acids. The V end was cut by 5 bases, the J end by 8 bases, with 12 bases between. The CDR3 spells CATSRRHLGYTF. The CDR3 nucleotides read TGTGCCACCAGCCGCCGACATTTGGGCTACACCTTC.

V usage is TRBV9 and J usage is TRBJ2-1; 8 bases match TRBD2. The CDR3 consists of 16 residues. Germline assignment: CDR1 SGDLS and CDR2 YYNGEE. The J segment lost 4 bases and the V segment lost 1 base, leaving 7 bases of the junction unmatched. CDR3 DNA: TGTGCCAGCAGCGTATTGAGCGGGAGTTCTTACAATGAGCAGTTCTTC. Its protein is CASSVLSGSSYNEQFF.

This chain connects TRBV5-1 to TRBJ1-5, with 10 bases aligning to TRBD1. The V and J ends lost 4 bases and 10 bases, in that order; junction bases with no gene match: 11. Germline V gives CDR1 SGHRS, CDR2 YFSETQ. The CDR3 extends over 15 amino acids. The CDR3 region is CASSPGTGEGRPQHF. DNA of the CDR3: TGCGCCAGCAGCCCCGGGACAGGGGAAGGTAGACCCCAGCATTTT.

The rearrangement links TRBV10-2 to TRBJ2-7; 8 nucleotides line up with TRBD2. Germline V gene lookup returns CDR1 WSHSY and CDR2 SAAADI. Losses at the gene ends were 10 bases for V and 5 bases for J; bases not matched to a gene: 7. The CDR3 runs 12 residues. The CDR3 spells CATRGLGNEQYF. The CDR3 DNA sequence: TGCGCCACCCGGGGACTAGGGAACGAGCAGTACTTC.

The chain combines TRBV27 with TRBJ1-2; TRBD1 might be the D (5 bases). Germline V gene sequence: CDR1 MNHEY, CDR2 SMNVEV (reference sequence). Trimming took off 0 bases at V and 3 bases at J, with 17 bases between the two ends. This CDR3 spans 17 amino acids. The CDR3 region is CASSLSGVRIWDYGYTF. DNA for the CDR3: TGTGCCAGCAGTTTATCAGGGGTCAGGATCTGGGACTATGGCTACACCTTC.

The genes are TRBV18 and TRBJ2-3, with a tentative D call TRBD2 (5 bases). V lost 3 bases to trimming and J lost 4 bases, with 11 bases between them. In germline, CDR1 is KGHSH, CDR2 LQKENI. This CDR3 comprises 14 residues. The CDR3 DNA is TGTGCCAGCTCACCCTCTAGCACCCCAGATACGCAGTATTTT. This sequence encodes CASSPSSTPDTQYF.

The V and J genes are TRBV7-6 and TRBJ2-1, with 7 bases matching TRBD2. Germline CDR1 is SGHVS and CDR2 is FNYEAQ. The V and J ends lost 2 bases and 3 bases, in that order; junction bases with no gene match: 19. The CDR3 runs to 20 residues. The CDR3 protein is CASSLKGNSGPPDLYNEQFF. The CDR3 DNA follows: TGTGCCAGCAGCTTAAAGGGTAATAGCGGGCCCCCGGATCTCTACAATGAGCAGTTCTTC.

Only a few counts were recorded for this clone. This sequence joins TRBV5-1 and TRBJ1-2; D may be TRBD1 (6 bases). CDR1 and CDR2 (germline): SGHRS, YFSETQ. This CDR3 has 14 residues. V was clipped by 1 base and J by 3 bases, with 10 bases between them. In nucleotides, the CDR3 is TGCGCCAGCAGCTTGTCGGGGGGCGACTATGGCTACACCTTC. Amino acids: CASSLSGGDYGYTF.

This CDR3 is CATSDPRGDYNEQFF. As DNA, the CDR3 is TGTGCCACCAGTGATCCCCGGGGGGACTACAATGAGCAGTTCTTC. The gene calls are TRBV24-1 and TRBJ2-1, with 7 bases that match TRBD2. The CDR3 totals 15 residues. V dropped 3 bases and J dropped 3; count of bases not matched to a gene: 4. CDR1 and CDR2 (germline): KGHDR, SFDVKD.

V and J are TRBV25-1 and TRBJ1-6; 10 nucleotides align to TRBD1. V trimming: 4 bases; J trimming: 5 bases; junction bases outside the gene matches: 2. The CDR3 spans 15 residues. Per the germline V gene, CDR1 is MGHDK and CDR2 is SYGVNS. CDR3 region: CASSVGQGNNSPLHF. CDR3 DNA sequence: TGTGCCAGCAGTGTGGGACAGGGGAATAATTCACCCCTCCACTTT.

The rearrangement links TRBV6-2 or TRBV6-3 to TRBJ2-7; weak D call: TRBD2 (6 bases). The CDR3 length is 16 residues. Germline values: CDR1 MNHEY, CDR2 SVGEGT. Between the trimmed V and J ends, which lost 4 bases and 0 bases, there was a span of 16 bases. As DNA, the CDR3 is TGTGCCAGCAGTTTATATCGCCGGGGGATCTCCTACGAGCAGTACTTC. This encodes CASSLYRRGISYEQYF.

The genes are TRBV6-5 and TRBJ2-3; D may be TRBD2 (6 bases). The CDR3 has 14 amino acids. V was shortened by 5 bases and J by 3 bases, with 12 bases between the two germline ends. Germline V gene sequence: CDR1 MNHEY, CDR2 SVGAGI. The DNA for the CDR3 is TGTGCCAGCAGTCCCTGGGGGGAGACAGATACGCAGTATTTT. Protein product: CASSPWGETDTQYF.

The CDR3 spells CASSPGTATDTQYF. CDR3 nucleotide sequence: TGCGCCAGCAGCCCCGGGACAGCTACAGATACGCAGTATTTT. The chain has TRBV5-1 and TRBJ2-3, with TRBD1 matching 7 bases. This CDR3 region has 14 residues. V trimming: 4 bases; J trimming: 3 bases; junction bases outside the gene matches: 5. CDR1 and CDR2 from the germline V gene are SGHRS and YFSETQ.

The rearrangement uses TRBV15 and TRBJ2-3; 10 bases match TRBD1. Germline-derived CDR1 and CDR2 are LNHNV and YYDKDF (reference sequence). This CDR3 has 18 amino acids. V trimming: 0 bases; J trimming: 0 bases; junction bases outside the gene matches: 6. The CDR3 here is CATSRDTGTGDSTDTQYF. In DNA, the CDR3 is TGTGCCACCAGCAGAGACACCGGGACAGGGGATAGCACAGATACGCAGTATTTT. Looking up the rest from reference TRBV15 and TRBJ2-3 gives the full variable domain: DAMVIQNPRYQVTQFGKPVTLSCSQTLNHNVMYWYQQKSSQAPKLLFHYYDKDFNNEADTPDNFQSRRPNTSFCFLDIRSPGLGDTAMYLCATSRDTGTGDSTDTQYFGPGTRLTVL.